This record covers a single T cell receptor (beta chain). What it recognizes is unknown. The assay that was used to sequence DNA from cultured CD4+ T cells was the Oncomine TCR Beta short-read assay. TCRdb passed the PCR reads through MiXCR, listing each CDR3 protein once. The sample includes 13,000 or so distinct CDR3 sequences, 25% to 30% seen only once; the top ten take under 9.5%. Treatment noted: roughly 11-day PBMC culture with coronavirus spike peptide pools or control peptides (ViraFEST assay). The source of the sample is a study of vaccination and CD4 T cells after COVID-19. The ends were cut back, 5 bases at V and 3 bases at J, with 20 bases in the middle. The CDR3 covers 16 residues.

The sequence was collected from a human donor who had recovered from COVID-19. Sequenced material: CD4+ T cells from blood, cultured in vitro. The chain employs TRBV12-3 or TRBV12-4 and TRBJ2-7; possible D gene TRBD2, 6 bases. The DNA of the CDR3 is TGTGCCAGCAGTCTCACCGGGGCGGGGCGATACTACGAGCAGTACTTC. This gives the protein CASSLTGAGRYYEQYF.